Given below is one T cell receptor (beta chain) in context. As yet, its antigen is unknown. MiXCR, applied by TCRdb to the reads, yields one record per CDR3 protein. Of some 270,000 distinct CDR3 sequences listed, about a sixth were seen once; the top ten hold 40% to 55%. The data were taken from a study of T cell repertoires in cytomegalovirus infection. V was cut by 1 base and J by 5 bases, with 8 bases left in between. Germline V gene sequence: CDR1 SGHDN, CDR2 FVKESK. The CDR3 runs 13 residues. Study findings and constraints: Within the response measured ex vivo, HLA-C-restricted CMV-specific TCR beta clonotypes were dominant.

The receptor comes from a human donor in good health (CMV status not recorded). Some clones in this sample may be carry-over from other donors' samples. Material for sequencing was CD8+ T cells from PBMCs. This chain connects TRBV14 to TRBJ1-2; weak D call: TRBD1 (5 bases). CDR3 residues: CASSQGGPYGYTF. CDR3 sequence (DNA): TGTGCCAGCAGCCAAGGGGGCCCTTATGGCTACACCTTC.